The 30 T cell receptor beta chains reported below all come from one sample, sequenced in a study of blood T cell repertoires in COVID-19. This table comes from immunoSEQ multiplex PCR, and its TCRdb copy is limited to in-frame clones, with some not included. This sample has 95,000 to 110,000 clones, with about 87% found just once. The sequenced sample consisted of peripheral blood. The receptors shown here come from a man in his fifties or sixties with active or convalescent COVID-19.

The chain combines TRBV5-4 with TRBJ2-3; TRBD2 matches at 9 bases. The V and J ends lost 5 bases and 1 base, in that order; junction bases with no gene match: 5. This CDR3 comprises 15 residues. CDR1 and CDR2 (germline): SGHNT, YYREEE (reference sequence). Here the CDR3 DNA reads TGTGCCAGCAGACCTAGCGGGACCCGCACAGATACGCAGTATTTT. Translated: CASRPSGTRTDTQYF. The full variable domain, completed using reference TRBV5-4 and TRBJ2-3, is ETGVTQSPTHLIKTRGQQVTLRCSSQSGHNTVSWYQQALGQGPQFIFQYYREEENGRGNFPPRFSGLQFPNYSSELNVNALELDDSALYLCASRPSGTRTDTQYFGPGTRLTVL.

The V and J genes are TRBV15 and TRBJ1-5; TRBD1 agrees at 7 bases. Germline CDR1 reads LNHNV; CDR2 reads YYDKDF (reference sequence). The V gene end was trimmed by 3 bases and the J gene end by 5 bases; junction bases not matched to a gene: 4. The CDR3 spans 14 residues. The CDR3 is CATSSGTVYQPQHF. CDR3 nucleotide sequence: TGTGCCACCAGCAGCGGGACAGTGTATCAGCCCCAGCATTTT.

CDR3 region: CASTVTPSSGTIYF. For the CDR3, the DNA is TGTGCCAGCACCGTTACGCCTAGTTCAGGGACCATATATTTT. V is TRBV28 and J is TRBJ1-3; tentative D call: TRBD1 (5 bases). The germline V and J ends were trimmed by 7 bases and 10 bases, with 20 bases remaining between them. Looked up from germline, CDR1 is MDHEN and CDR2 is SYDVKM. The CDR3 spans 14 residues.

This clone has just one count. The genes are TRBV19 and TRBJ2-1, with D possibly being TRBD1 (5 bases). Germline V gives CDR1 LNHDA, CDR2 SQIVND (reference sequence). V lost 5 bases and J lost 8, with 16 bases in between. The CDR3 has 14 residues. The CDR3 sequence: CASSAFQGWDEQFF. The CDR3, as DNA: TGTGCCAGTAGTGCTTTTCAGGGCTGGGATGAGCAGTTCTTC.

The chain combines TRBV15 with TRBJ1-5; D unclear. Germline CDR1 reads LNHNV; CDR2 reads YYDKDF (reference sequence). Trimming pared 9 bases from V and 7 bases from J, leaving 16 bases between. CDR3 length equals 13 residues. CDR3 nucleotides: TGTGCCACTGGGGATAGAGCGGGGCAGCCCCAGCATTTT. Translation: CATGDRAGQPQHF.

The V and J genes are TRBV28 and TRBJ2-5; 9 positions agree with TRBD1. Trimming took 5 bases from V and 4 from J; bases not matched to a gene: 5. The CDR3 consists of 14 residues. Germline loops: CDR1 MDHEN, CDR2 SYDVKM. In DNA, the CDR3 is TGTGCCAGCAGTCCGGGACAGGGCCGAGAGACCCAGTACTTC. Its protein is CASSPGQGRETQYF.

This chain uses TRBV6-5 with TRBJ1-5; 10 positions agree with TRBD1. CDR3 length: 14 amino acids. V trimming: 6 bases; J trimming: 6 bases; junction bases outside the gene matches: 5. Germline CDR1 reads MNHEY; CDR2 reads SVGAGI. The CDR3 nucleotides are TGTGCCAGCAGAGACGGGACAGGGGTTCAGCCCCAGCATTTT. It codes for CASRDGTGVQPQHF.

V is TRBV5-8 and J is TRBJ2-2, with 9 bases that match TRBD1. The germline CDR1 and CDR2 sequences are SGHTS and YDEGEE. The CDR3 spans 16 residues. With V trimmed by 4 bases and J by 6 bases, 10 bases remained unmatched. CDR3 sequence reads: CASSRNTGTGPGELFF. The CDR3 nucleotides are TGTGCCAGCAGCCGAAATACCGGGACAGGGCCCGGGGAGCTGTTTTTT. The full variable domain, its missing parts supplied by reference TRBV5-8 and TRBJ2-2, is EAGVTQSPTHLIKTRGQQATLRCSPISGHTSVYWYQQALGLGLQFLLWYDEGEERNRGNFPPRFSGRQFPNYSSELNVNALELEDSALYLCASSRNTGTGPGELFFGEGSRLTVL.

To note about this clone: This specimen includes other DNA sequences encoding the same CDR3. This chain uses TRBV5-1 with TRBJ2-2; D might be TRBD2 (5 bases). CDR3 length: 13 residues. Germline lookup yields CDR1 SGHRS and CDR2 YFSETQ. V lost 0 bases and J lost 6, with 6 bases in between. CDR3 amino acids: CASSLGGSGELFF. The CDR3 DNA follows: TGCGCCAGCAGCTTGGGAGGGTCCGGGGAGCTGTTTTTT.

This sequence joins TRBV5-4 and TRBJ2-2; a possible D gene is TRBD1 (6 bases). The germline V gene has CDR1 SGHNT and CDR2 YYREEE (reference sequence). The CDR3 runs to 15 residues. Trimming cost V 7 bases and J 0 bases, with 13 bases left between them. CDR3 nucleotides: TGTGCCAGCCGGCCGGACAGTTCGAACACCGGGGAGCTGTTTTTT. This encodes CASRPDSSNTGELFF.

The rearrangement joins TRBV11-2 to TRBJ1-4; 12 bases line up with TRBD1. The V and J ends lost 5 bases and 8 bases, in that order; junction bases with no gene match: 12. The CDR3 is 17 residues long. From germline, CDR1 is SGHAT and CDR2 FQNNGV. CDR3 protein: CASSPGTGGGFREKLFF. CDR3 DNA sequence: TGTGCCAGCAGCCCAGGGACAGGGGGCGGCTTTCGAGAAAAACTGTTTTTT.

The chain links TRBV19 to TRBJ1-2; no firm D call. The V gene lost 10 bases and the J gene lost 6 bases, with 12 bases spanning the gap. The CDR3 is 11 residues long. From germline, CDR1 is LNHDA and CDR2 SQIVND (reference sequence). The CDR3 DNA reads TGTGCCACCTCACGCCCGGATGGCTACACCTTC. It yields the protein CATSRPDGYTF.

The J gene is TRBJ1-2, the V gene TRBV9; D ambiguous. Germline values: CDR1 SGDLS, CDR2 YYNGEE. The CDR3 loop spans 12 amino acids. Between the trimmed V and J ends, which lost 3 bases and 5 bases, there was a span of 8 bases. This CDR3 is CASSADMYGYTF. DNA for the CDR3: TGTGCCAGCAGCGCCGACATGTATGGCTACACCTTC.

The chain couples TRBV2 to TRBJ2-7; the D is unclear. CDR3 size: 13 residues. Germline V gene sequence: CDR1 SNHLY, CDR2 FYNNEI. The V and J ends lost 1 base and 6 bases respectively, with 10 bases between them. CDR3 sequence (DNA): TGTGCCAGCAGTGAAGAACAGTTTAGCGAGCAGTACTTC. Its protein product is CASSEEQFSEQYF.

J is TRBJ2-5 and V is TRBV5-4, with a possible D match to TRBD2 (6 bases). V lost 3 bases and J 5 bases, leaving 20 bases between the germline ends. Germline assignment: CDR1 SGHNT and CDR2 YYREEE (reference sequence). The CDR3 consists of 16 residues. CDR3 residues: CASSSTSSGRGETQYF. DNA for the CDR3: TGTGCCAGCAGCTCTACTAGCTCGGGGAGAGGGGAGACCCAGTACTTC.

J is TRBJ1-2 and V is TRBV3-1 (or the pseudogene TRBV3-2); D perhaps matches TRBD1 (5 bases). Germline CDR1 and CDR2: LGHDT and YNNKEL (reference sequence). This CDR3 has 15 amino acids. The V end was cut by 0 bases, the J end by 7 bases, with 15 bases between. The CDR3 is CASSQDLGGRSGYTF. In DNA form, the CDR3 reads TGTGCCAGCAGCCAAGATCTGGGGGGAAGATCTGGCTACACCTTC.

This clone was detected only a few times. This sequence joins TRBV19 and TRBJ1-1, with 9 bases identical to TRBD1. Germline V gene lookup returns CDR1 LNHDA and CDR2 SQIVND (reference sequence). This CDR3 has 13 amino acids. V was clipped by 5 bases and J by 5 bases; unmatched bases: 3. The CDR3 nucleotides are TGTGCCAGTAGTCTGACAGGGGGAACTGAAGCTTTCTTT. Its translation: CASSLTGGTEAFF.

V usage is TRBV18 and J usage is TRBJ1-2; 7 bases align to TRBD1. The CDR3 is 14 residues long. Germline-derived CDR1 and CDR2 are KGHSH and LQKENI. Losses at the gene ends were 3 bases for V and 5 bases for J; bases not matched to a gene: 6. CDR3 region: CASSPGTDRYGYTF. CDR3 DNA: TGTGCCAGCTCACCTGGGACAGACCGGTATGGCTACACCTTC.

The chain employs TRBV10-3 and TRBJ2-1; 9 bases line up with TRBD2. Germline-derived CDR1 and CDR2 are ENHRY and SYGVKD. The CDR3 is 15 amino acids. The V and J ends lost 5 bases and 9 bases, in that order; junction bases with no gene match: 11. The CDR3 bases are TGTGCCATCAGTAACAGAGGTAGCGGGAGCGGTGAGCAGTTCTTC. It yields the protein CAISNRGSGSGEQFF.

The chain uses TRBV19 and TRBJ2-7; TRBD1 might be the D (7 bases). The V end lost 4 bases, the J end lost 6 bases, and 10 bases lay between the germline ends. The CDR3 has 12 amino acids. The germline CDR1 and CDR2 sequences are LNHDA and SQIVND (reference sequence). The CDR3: CASSRQGGEQYF. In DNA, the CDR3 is TGTGCCAGTAGTAGACAGGGAGGCGAGCAGTACTTC.

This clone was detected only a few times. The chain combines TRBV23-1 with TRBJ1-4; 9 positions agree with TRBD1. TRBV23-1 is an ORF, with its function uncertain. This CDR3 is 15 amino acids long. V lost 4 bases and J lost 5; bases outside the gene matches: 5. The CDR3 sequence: CASSRGQGRNEKLFF. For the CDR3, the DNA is TGCGCCAGCAGTCGGGGACAGGGCCGGAATGAAAAACTGTTTTTT.

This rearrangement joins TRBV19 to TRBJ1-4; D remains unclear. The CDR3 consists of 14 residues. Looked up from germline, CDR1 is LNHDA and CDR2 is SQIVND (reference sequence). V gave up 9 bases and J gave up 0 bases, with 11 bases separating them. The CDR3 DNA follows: TGTGCCAGCTCCTTTGTTGCAACTAATGAAAAACTGTTTTTT. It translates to CASSFVATNEKLFF.

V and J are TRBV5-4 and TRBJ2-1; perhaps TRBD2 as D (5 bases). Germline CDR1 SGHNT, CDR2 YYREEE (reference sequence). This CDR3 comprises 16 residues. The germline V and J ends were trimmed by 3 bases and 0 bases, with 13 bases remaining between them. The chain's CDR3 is CASSSGGSGSYNEQFF. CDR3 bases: TGTGCCAGCAGCTCCGGAGGAAGCGGCTCCTACAATGAGCAGTTCTTC.

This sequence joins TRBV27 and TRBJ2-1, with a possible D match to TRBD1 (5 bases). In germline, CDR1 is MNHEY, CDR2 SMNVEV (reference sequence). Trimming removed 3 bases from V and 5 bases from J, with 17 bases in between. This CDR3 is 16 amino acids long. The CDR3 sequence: CASSFDSNFLNNEQFF. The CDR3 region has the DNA TGTGCCAGCAGTTTCGACAGCAACTTTCTAAACAATGAGCAGTTCTTC.

CDR3 DNA: TGTGCCAGCAGCCCTATGACAGGGGGCCGTGAAAAACTGTTTTTT. This gives the protein CASSPMTGGREKLFF. The rearrangement links TRBV28 to TRBJ1-4, with TRBD1 matching over 10 bases. Germline V gene sequence: CDR1 MDHEN, CDR2 SYDVKM. Trimming removed 6 bases from V and 7 bases from J; junction bases left unmatched: 8. This CDR3 contains 15 residues.

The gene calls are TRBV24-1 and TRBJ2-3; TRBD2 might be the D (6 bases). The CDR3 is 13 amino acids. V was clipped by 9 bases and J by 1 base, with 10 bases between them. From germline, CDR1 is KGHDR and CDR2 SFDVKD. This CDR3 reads CATGDSRTDTQYF. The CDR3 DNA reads TGTGCCACCGGGGACTCCCGCACAGATACGCAGTATTTT.

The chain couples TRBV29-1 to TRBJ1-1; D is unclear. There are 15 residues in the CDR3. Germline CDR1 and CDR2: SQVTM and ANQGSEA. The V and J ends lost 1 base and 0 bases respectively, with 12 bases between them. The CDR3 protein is CSVEGAQRLNTEAFF. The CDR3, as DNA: TGCAGCGTTGAAGGGGCACAGAGACTGAACACTGAAGCTTTCTTT.

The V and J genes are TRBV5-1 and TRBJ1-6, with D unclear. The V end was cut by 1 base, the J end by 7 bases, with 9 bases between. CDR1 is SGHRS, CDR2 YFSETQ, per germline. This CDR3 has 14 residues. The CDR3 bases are TGCGCCAGCAGCTTGAGTGGGAGCAATTCACCCCTCCACTTT. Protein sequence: CASSLSGSNSPLHF.

The CDR3 DNA reads TGTGCCAGCAGTGGCCAGGGATTGGCTAACTATGGCTACACCTTC. This sequence encodes CASSGQGLANYGYTF. J is TRBJ1-2 and V is TRBV28, with TRBD1 as a possible D gene (5 bases). Germline CDR1 and CDR2: MDHEN and SYDVKM. This CDR3 region has 15 residues. V was shortened by 5 bases and J by 0 bases, with 13 bases between the two germline ends.

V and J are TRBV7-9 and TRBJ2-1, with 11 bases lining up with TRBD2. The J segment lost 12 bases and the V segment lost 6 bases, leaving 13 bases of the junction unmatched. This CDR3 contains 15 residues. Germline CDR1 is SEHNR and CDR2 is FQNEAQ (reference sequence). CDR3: CASSPTSGSWFGQFF. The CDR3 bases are TGTGCCAGCAGTCCTACTAGCGGGAGTTGGTTTGGGCAGTTCTTC.